This TCR beta chain was captured in a study of blood T cell repertoires in COVID-19. Study-wide context: Sample material is recorded as cDNA or gDNA derived from T cells, B-cell-depleted T cells, or PBMCs.

As processed by the authors: Estimation of nucleated cell counts relied on the amplification of reference gene primers. Produced via immunoSEQ multiplex PCR; TCRdb's table is partial and in-frame only. That table supplies the V and J calls and clone size; D and trimming were determined from the DNA. This sample has a few hundred thousand clones, with more than 75% found just once. Adults between roughly 18 and 95 years of age took part from 24 US areas. The CDR3 contains 13 residues. Germline CDR1 and CDR2: SQVTM and ANQGSEA. V lost 1 base to trimming and J lost 8 bases, with 14 bases between them. Sequencing was carried out using PBMCs or T cells enriched from blood (not recorded which). J is TRBJ1-2 and V is TRBV29-1; unclear D gene. The receptor's source is a woman aged 30 to 39 who had recovered from COVID-19. The CDR3 nucleotides read TGCAGCGTTGAAGGAAGAGGGATGGGCGGCTACACCTTC. Its translation is CSVEGRGMGGYTF.